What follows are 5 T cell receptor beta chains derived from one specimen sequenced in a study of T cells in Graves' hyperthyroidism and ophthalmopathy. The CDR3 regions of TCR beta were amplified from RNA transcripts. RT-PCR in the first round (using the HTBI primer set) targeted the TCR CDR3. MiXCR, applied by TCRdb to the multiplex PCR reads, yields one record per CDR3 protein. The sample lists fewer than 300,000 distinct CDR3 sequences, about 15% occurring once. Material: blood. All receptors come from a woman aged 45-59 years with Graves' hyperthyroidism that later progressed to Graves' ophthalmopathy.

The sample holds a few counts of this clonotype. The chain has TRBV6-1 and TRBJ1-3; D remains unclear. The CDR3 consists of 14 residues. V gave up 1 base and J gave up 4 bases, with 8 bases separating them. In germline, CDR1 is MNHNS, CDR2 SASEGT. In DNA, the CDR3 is TGTGCCAGCAGTGAAGGAGGGAGCGGAAACACCATATATTTT. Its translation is CASSEGGSGNTIYF.

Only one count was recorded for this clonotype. The CDR3 nucleotides are TGCGCCAGCAGCTTGGGACAGGGCGGAACGGAGACCCAGTACTTC. This translates into CASSLGQGGTETQYF. This chain uses TRBV5-1 with TRBJ2-5; TRBD1 agrees at 7 bases. This CDR3 contains 15 residues. J was trimmed by 5 bases and V by 0 bases; bases with no gene match: 7. Per the germline V gene, CDR1 is SGHRS and CDR2 is YFSETQ.

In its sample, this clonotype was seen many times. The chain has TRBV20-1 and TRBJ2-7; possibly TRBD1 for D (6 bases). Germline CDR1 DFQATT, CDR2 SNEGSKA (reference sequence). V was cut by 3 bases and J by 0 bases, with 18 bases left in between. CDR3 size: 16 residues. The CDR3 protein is CSASSFWGPNSYEQYF. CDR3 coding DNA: TGCAGTGCTAGTAGTTTTTGGGGGCCAAACTCCTACGAGCAGTACTTC.

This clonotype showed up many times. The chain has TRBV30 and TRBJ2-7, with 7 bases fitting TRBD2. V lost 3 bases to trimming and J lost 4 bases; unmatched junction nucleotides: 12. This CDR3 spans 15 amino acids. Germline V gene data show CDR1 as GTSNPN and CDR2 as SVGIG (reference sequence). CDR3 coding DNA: TGTGCCTGGAGACTAGGGGCTAGCGGAGTATACGAGCAGTACTTC. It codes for CAWRLGASGVYEQYF.

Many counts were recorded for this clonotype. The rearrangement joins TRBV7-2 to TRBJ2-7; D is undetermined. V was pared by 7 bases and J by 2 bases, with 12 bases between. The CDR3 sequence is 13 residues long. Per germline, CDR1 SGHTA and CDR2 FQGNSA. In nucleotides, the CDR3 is TGTGCCAGCACCTCCTATGTTGCCTACGAGCAGTACTTC. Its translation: CASTSYVAYEQYF.